These 8 T cell receptor beta chains came from one sample sequenced in a study of T-cell reconstitution after alpha-beta-depleted transplantation in children. Unique molecular identifiers were built into the TCRbeta library. One entry per CDR3 protein, called by TCRdb with MiXCR from the PCR reads. The sample lists some 200,000 distinct CDR3 sequences; roughly 10% were seen once. Specimen: PBMCs, collected before TCRalphabeta/CD19-depleted stem cell transplant. These receptor sequences come from a child under three years old with acute myeloid leukemia, due to receive a stem cell transplant.

The table lists this clonotype with many counts. V gene TRBV7-6 combines with J gene TRBJ1-5, with D unclear. The germline V and J ends were trimmed by 0 bases and 7 bases, with 7 bases remaining between them. The CDR3 totals 13 residues. Germline lookup yields CDR1 SGHVS and CDR2 FNYEAQ. In nucleotides, the CDR3 is TGTGCCAGCAGCTTAGCCCAGGACCAGCCCCAGCATTTT. This codes for CASSLAQDQPQHF.

This clonotype was counted a few times. The chain has TRBV2 and TRBJ2-4; 7 bases map to TRBD2. After removal of 10 bases from V and 5 bases from J, the junction contained 5 bases not matched to a gene. Germline CDR1 is SNHLY and CDR2 is FYNNEI. This CDR3 is built from 12 residues. The CDR3, as DNA: TGTGCCAACCGGGACTACCAAAACATTCAGTACTTC. It translates to CANRDYQNIQYF.

This clonotype has more than one count but fewer than ten. It may be a read error: a sequence one base away is much more abundant. The chain is built from TRBV5-1 and TRBJ2-7; D call uncertain. The CDR3 has 11 residues. CDR1 and CDR2 (germline): SGHRS, YFSETQ. V lost 4 bases and J 3 bases, leaving 5 bases between the germline ends. Here the CDR3 reads CASSQNYEQYF. CDR3 DNA sequence: TGCGCCAGCAGCCAGAACTACGAGCAGTACTTC. The full variable domain, completed using reference TRBV5-1 and TRBJ2-7, is KAGVTQTPRYLIKTRGQQVTLSCSPISGHRSVSWYQQTPGQGLQFLFEYFSETQRNKGNFPGRFSGRQFSNSRSEMNVSTLELGDSALYLCASSQNYEQYFGPGTRLTVT.

About this clonotype: Given a much more abundant clone one base away, this may be a read error. The genes are TRBV7-8 and TRBJ2-2; no clear D gene. The CDR3 covers 15 residues. The V end lost 3 bases, the J end lost 4 bases, and 12 bases lay between the germline ends. CDR1 is SGHVS, CDR2 FQNEAQ, per germline. CDR3 sequence: CASSFLATSTGELFF. CDR3 coding DNA: TGTGCCAGCAGCTTTCTGGCGACCAGCACCGGGGAGCTGTTTTTT.

This clonotype was found many times. J is TRBJ2-2 and V is TRBV24-1; 7 bases map to TRBD1. V was pared by 3 bases and J by 5 bases, with 5 bases of the junction left unmatched. CDR1 is KGHDR, CDR2 SFDVKD, per germline. CDR3 length: 15 amino acids. CDR3 nucleotides: TGTGCCACCAGTGATCGGGACAGAATGACCGGGGAGCTGTTTTTT. It codes for CATSDRDRMTGELFF.

The sample holds many counts of this clonotype. The rearrangement links TRBV27 to TRBJ2-3, with 10 bases that match TRBD2. The V segment lost 4 bases and the J segment 5 bases; nucleotides outside the gene matches: 3. Germline V gene sequence: CDR1 MNHEY, CDR2 SMNVEV (reference sequence). The length of the CDR3 is 14 residues. The CDR3 DNA reads as TGTGCCAGCAGTTCTAGCGGGAGAGGAGATACGCAGTATTTT. Translation gives CASSSSGRGDTQYF.

This clonotype was seen repeatedly, ten times or more. The V and J genes are TRBV6-1 and TRBJ1-4; TRBD1 agrees at 7 bases. The CDR3 consists of 14 residues. In germline, CDR1 is MNHNS, CDR2 SASEGT. The junction had 6 bases not matched to a gene; V was cut back by 7 bases and J by 4 bases. The CDR3 nucleotides read TGTGCCAGCACCCCGACAGGGCTTAATGAAAAACTGTTTTTT. Translating it yields CASTPTGLNEKLFF.

This clonotype has only a few counts. The chain recombines TRBV10-3 with TRBJ1-5; D not certain. The germline V and J ends were trimmed by 4 bases and 5 bases, with 9 bases remaining between them. Germline V gene sequence: CDR1 ENHRY, CDR2 SYGVKD. The CDR3 has 13 amino acids. CDR3 in amino acids: CAISVGFDQPQHF. DNA of the CDR3: TGTGCCATCAGTGTGGGGTTTGATCAGCCCCAGCATTTT.